The rows below give T cell receptor beta chains drawn from one sample of a study of blood T cell repertoires in COVID-19. TCRdb's copy holds only in-frame clones and misses some; the assay was immunoSEQ multiplex PCR. The data show nearly 15,000 clones, around 70% seen once. The material sequenced was peripheral blood. The receptors were gathered from a man aged 55 to 70 with acute or convalescent COVID-19. CDR3s include the opening cysteine and the closing phenylalanine or tryptophan. D genes are given only for firm matches. Not all rows give a size; the values are once, few, many and, for expanded clones, a class.

clone_size	v_call	j_call	d_call	cdr3_nt	cdr3_aa
-	TRBV15	TRBJ1-1	TRBD1	TGTGCCACCAGCAGATTGACAGGGGTGAACACTGAAGCTTTCTTT	CATSRLTGVNTEAFF
-	TRBV7-9	TRBJ1-5	TRBD1	TGTGCCAGCAGCTTAGGGACAGGGGCAAATCAGCCCCAGCATTTT	CASSLGTGANQPQHF
-	TRBV5-1	TRBJ2-7	TRBD1	TGCGCCAGTAGGGAGACAGGGACCTACGAGCAGTACTTC	CASRETGTYEQYF
once	TRBV7-9	TRBJ2-3	-	TGTGCCAGCAGCTTGTTGAGTACAGATACGCAGTATTTT	CASSLLSTDTQYF
-	TRBV6-5	TRBJ1-6	TRBD1	TGTGCCAGCAGTTACTCGACCGGGACAGGGAATTCACCCCTCCACTTT	CASSYSTGTGNSPLHF
medium-sized	TRBV7-2	TRBJ2-7	-	TGTGCCAGCAGCTTCGGGATAAGCCCCTACGAGCAGTACTTC	CASSFGISPYEQYF
-	TRBV18	TRBJ1-2	TRBD1	TGTGCCAGCTCACCGACTCCTACGGGACAGGGTGGAGGCTACACCTTC	CASSPTPTGQGGGYTF
-	TRBV6-5	TRBJ1-6	TRBD1	TGTGCCAGCAGGAAACAGGGGTATAATTCACCCCTCCACTTT	CASRKQGYNSPLHF
-	TRBV14	TRBJ1-1	-	TGTGCCAGCAGCCAAGGTCCAGTGAACACTGAAGCTTTCTTT	CASSQGPVNTEAFF
once	TRBV6-2/TRBV6-3	TRBJ1-2	-	TGTGCCAGCAGTGCAACAGGAGACTATGGCTACACCTTC	CASSATGDYGYTF
once	TRBV9	TRBJ1-3	-	TGTGCCAGCAGCGACAGAAAGGCCGGAAACACCATATATTTT	CASSDRKAGNTIYF
-	TRBV7-2	TRBJ1-1	-	TGTGCCAGCAGCTTTACCAGGGGTGGGAACACTGAAGCTTTCTTT	CASSFTRGGNTEAFF
-	TRBV2	TRBJ1-5	-	TGTGCCAGCAGTGAGAGAGGGTTGTTGACTCAGCCCCAGCATTTT	CASSERGLLTQPQHF
-	TRBV7-2	TRBJ2-2	TRBD2	TGTGCCAGCAGCTTAGCAGGTAGCGGGAAGGAGCTGTTTTTT	CASSLAGSGKELFF
-	TRBV27	TRBJ2-5	-	TGTGCCAGCAGCTCAGGGGACCTCCAAGAGACCCAGTACTTC	CASSSGDLQETQYF
-	TRBV4-3	TRBJ1-1	-	TGCGCCAGCAGCCAAGAGATAGGCAGGGCCACTGAAGCTTTCTTT	CASSQEIGRATEAFF
once	TRBV18	TRBJ1-4	-	TGTGCCAGCTCACCACCTTCGGCGGGACGGAATGAAAAACTGTTTTTT	CASSPPSAGRNEKLFF
-	TRBV7-2	TRBJ2-7	-	TGTGCCAGCAGCTTAGCATTTAACGAGCAGTACTTC	CASSLAFNEQYF
-	TRBV3-1/TRBV3-2	TRBJ2-3	-	TGTGCCAGCAGCCAAGATCGGCGGGGCGGGGCGGATACGCAGTATTTT	CASSQDRRGGADTQYF
few	TRBV7-2	TRBJ1-2	TRBD1	TGTGCCAGCAGCTTAGACCCCTGGCAGGGGGCCAGGGACTATGGCTACACCTTC	CASSLDPWQGARDYGYTF
-	TRBV20-1	TRBJ2-5	-	TGCAGTGCTAGTCCCGAAGAGACCCAGTACTTC	CSASPEETQYF
-	TRBV16	TRBJ1-4	-	TGTGCCAGCAGCCAATCAGGCGGTAATGAAAAACTGTTTTTT	CASSQSGGNEKLFF
-	TRBV20-1	TRBJ2-5	-	TGCAGTGCTAGTACACAGACGAATGAAGAGACCCAGTACTTC	CSASTQTNEETQYF
-	TRBV15	TRBJ1-1	-	TGTGCCACCAGCAGACCTAGACGGGACACTGAAGCTTTCTTT	CATSRPRRDTEAFF
-	TRBV3-1/TRBV3-2	TRBJ1-5	-	TGTGCCAGCAGCCAAGATCAACAGGGAACGCCCCAGCATTTT	CASSQDQQGTPQHF
-	TRBV19	TRBJ2-4	TRBD2	TGTGCCAGTAGTGGCGGGGGGGCCCGGAACATTCAGTACTTC	CASSGGGARNIQYF
-	TRBV30	TRBJ1-5	-	TGTGCCTGGAGCGGGGACACCCTCAATCAGCCCCAGCATTTT	CAWSGDTLNQPQHF
-	TRBV6-5	TRBJ1-6	TRBD1	TGTGCCAGCAGCCCCACAGGGGCTAATTCACCCCTCCACTTT	CASSPTGANSPLHF
-	TRBV5-6	TRBJ1-2	TRBD1	TGTGCCAGCAGCTTGGCCCAGGGGGCCGTCGGCTACACCTTC	CASSLAQGAVGYTF
-	TRBV9	TRBJ1-2	TRBD1	TGTGCCAGCAGCGCGGGACAGGGGAACTATGGCTACACCTTC	CASSAGQGNYGYTF
-	TRBV6-2/TRBV6-3	TRBJ2-5	-	TGTGCCAGCAGCCCTGGTGGTGGGAGATTAGAGACCCAGTACTTC	CASSPGGGRLETQYF
-	TRBV13	TRBJ1-2	TRBD1	TGTGCCAGCAGCTTAAGCGGGACAGGGTCCTATGGCTACACCTTC	CASSLSGTGSYGYTF
-	TRBV28	TRBJ1-1	-	TGTGCCAGCAGCCCCGCAGAGGACTGGACTGAAGCTTTCTTT	CASSPAEDWTEAFF
-	TRBV6-6	TRBJ1-2	-	TGTGCCAGCAGTTGGGGGGGGGACACCCCTGGGGGCTACACCTTC	CASSWGGDTPGGYTF
once	TRBV27	TRBJ2-2	TRBD2	TGTGCCAGCAGTTTGACTAGCGGGAGTATCGGGGAGCTGTTTTTT	CASSLTSGSIGELFF
-	TRBV11-3	TRBJ2-2	-	TGTGCCAGCAGCTTGCAAGGGAGCGCCGGGGAGCTGTTTTTT	CASSLQGSAGELFF
-	TRBV6-1	TRBJ1-2	-	TGTGCCAGCAGTGAAGCAGGGCAGGGAAGCGGCTACACCTTC	CASSEAGQGSGYTF
once	TRBV5-1	TRBJ2-7	TRBD1	TGCGCCAGCAGCCTGACGGGACAGTCCTACGAGCAGTACTTC	CASSLTGQSYEQYF
-	TRBV25-1	TRBJ2-7	TRBD1	TGTGCCAGCAGTGATCATTCGTGGACAGGGTTCTACGAGCAGTACTTC	CASSDHSWTGFYEQYF
-	TRBV9	TRBJ2-1	-	TGTGCCAGCGCTAGGCAGGGTACGGACAATGAGCAGTTCTTC	CASARQGTDNEQFF
-	TRBV7-9	TRBJ2-2	TRBD2	TGTGCCAGCAGCTTAGCGGCGGGAGTGGTCACCGGGGAGCTGTTTTTT	CASSLAAGVVTGELFF
-	TRBV3-1/TRBV3-2	TRBJ2-1	TRBD2	TGTGCCAGCAGCAGCGGGAGGGCCATGGATGAGCAGTTCTTC	CASSSGRAMDEQFF
-	TRBV28	TRBJ1-6	TRBD1	TGTGCCAGCAGGGGACAGGAGAATTCACCCCTCCACTTT	CASRGQENSPLHF
once	TRBV6-2/TRBV6-3	TRBJ1-2	TRBD1	TGTGCCAGCAGTTACCCGGGACAGGGGGTAGATGGCTACACCTTC	CASSYPGQGVDGYTF
-	TRBV19	TRBJ2-7	TRBD1	TGTGCCAGTAGTATAAGGGTTGACGTGGCAGGGGGCTACGAGCAGTACTTC	CASSIRVDVAGGYEQYF
-	TRBV21-1	TRBJ2-7	-	TGTGCCAGCAGCAAAGATGCCTTCCGGTCCCCTACGGAGCAGTACTTC	CASSKDAFRSPTEQYF
-	TRBV7-2	TRBJ1-5	-	TGTGCCAGCGGTAAGGACAGAGATCAGCCCCAGCATTTT	CASGKDRDQPQHF
-	TRBV19	TRBJ1-3	-	TGTGCCAGTAGTATGGACTTCAACTCTGGAAACACCATATATTTT	CASSMDFNSGNTIYF
few	TRBV5-8	TRBJ1-6	TRBD1	TGTGCCAGCAGCCGGGGTACCGGGACAGGGAGCGATTCACCCCTCCACTTT	CASSRGTGTGSDSPLHF
-	TRBV24-1	TRBJ1-1	TRBD1	TGTGCCACCAGTGAGGAAGGACAGGGGCGCAACCTCCACGAAGCTTTCTTT	CATSEEGQGRNLHEAFF
-	TRBV7-2	TRBJ1-5	-	TGTGCCAGCAGCTTAGTGGGATCGGGGTATAGCAATCAGCCCCAGCATTTT	CASSLVGSGYSNQPQHF